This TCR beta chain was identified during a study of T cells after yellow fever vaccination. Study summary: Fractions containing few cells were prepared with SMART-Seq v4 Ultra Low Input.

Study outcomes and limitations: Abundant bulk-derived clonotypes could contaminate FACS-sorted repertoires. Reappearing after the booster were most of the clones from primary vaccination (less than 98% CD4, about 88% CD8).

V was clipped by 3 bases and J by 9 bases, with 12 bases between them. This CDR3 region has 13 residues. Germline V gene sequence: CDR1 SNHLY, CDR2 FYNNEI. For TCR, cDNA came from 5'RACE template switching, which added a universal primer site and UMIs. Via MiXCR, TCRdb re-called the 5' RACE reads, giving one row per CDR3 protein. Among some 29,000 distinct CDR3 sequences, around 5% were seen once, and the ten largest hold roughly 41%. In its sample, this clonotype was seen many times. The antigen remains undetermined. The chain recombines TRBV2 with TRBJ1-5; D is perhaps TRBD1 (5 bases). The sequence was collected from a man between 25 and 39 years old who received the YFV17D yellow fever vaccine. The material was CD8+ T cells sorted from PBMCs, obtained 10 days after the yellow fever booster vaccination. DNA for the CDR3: TGTGCCAGCAGTGATCCGGGGCTGCGGCCCCAGCATTTT. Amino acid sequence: CASSDPGLRPQHF. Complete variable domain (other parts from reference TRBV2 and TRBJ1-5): EPEVTQTPSHQVTQMGQEVILRCVPISNHLYFYWYRQILGQKVEFLVSFYNNEISEKSEIFDDQFSVERPDGSNFTLKIRSTKLEDSAMYFCASSDPGLRPQHFGDGTRLSIL.